Included here is one T cell receptor (beta chain) sequence, with context. It lacks a known antigen. No base-level quality is on record; no much larger clone is a single base apart. The source of the sample is a study of cytomegalovirus exposure and HLA in healthy donors (dated by TCRdb to the late 2010s). Notes on the research overall: An earlier analysis of several hundred of the donors reported about 290 Gb of sequence data and roughly 110 million unique TCR beta sequences from 190 million or so T cells. An early release covering over 500 HLA-typed donors comprised roughly 300 gigabases of sequencing data and roughly 86 million unique TCR sequences. The genetic ancestry cluster associated with self-reported Caucasian donors included over 65% of the 398 genotyped donors. The study was designed to test whether signatures of past pathogen exposure could be identified by cataloging public T cell receptors. Using immunosequencing, the study profiled T cell repertoires from about 650 subjects and related those repertoires to cytomegalovirus serostatus. In addition to the first cohort of 650 to 750 subjects, a separate validation cohort of approximately 130 different subjects was used. High-throughput TCR immunosequencing, statistical association of individual TCRs with disease status, and machine learning were combined to predict cytomegalovirus infection status. To study patterns of TCR occurrence, a later analysis re-analyzed previously published TCR beta repertoires from 500 to 850 donors and added high-resolution HLA genotyping. Rather than drawing on any new phenotypic data, the later analysis identified candidate immune exposures from TCR beta sequences and the way those sequences occurred across donors. An earlier analysis of nearly 600 of the donors applied high-throughput TCR beta sequencing to assess whether each TCR beta V gene segment acted as functional or pseudogenic. Donor age, sex, ethnicity and CMV serostatus were compiled alongside the repertoire data. In a later genetic analysis, genome-wide SNP genotypes for about 55% of the 666 donors were used, and that subset was treated as a discovery cohort. Every discovery cohort repertoire had been produced on one sequencing platform. HLA typing covered class I and class II loci at four-digit resolution. Typing coverage varied by locus: 629-630 donors for A, B, C, DRB1 and DQB1; approximately 500 for DQA1; about 570 for DPA1; roughly 450 for DPB1. Five DR-DQ haplotypes were handled as single units for association and clustering because linkage in the cohort was strong. Across some 400 genotyped donors of the cohort, an average of roughly 250,000 unique TCR beta nucleotide sequences per donor were sequenced, and roughly 20% of those sequences were non-productive.

V lost 0 bases and J lost 7 bases; the stretch between them is 13 bases long. For CDR1 and CDR2, the germline V gene lists SGHVS and FNYEAQ. The CDR3 goes from the cysteine to the phenylalanine over 15 residues. Only the CDR3 region is kept as DNA, spanning 45 bases read in frame from base 1. Library preparation was by the immunoSEQ multiplex PCR assay. For the multiplex PCR, a mixture combining 60 forward primers for TCR Vbeta segments and 13 reverse primers for TCR Jbeta segments was used. A multiplex PCR assay on genomic DNA amplified the CDR3 region of rearranged TCR beta genes. The Illumina HiSeq System was used to sequence the amplified TCR beta libraries as 87-base-pair reads. In the authors' own workflow: A later analysis tallied 75 million to 85 million unique TCR beta chains across the approximately 670 repertoires, and approximately 12 million of those chains were shared by two or more donors. A nearest-neighbor algorithm error-corrected the raw reads and collapsed the reads into unique sequences, merging closely related sequences to remove PCR and sequencing errors. Alignment of CDR3 sequences to IMGT reference sequences was used to assign V, D and J gene segments. For a sequence to be retained, a match of at least six nucleotides to both a V gene segment and a J gene segment was required. Rearrangements were classified as productive when the CDR3 lacked stop codons and remained in frame with V and J, and all other rearrangements were classified as non-productive. CDR3 was defined according to IMGT convention as the region running from the second conserved V-encoded cysteine to the conserved J-encoded phenylalanine. Sequences without an unambiguous match to a single V gene segment were excluded from the earlier analysis of about 640 of the donors. In an earlier analysis of approximately 610 of the donors, V segments were called functional above 56.7% productive rearrangements and were called segregating when the between-donor standard deviation exceeded 5%. A statistical classification framework was built to diagnose cytomegalovirus status from the catalog of TCR beta chain sequences. In a later analysis, V and J genes were assigned by comparing TCR nucleotide sequences against IMGT/GENE-DB human TR gene sequences. A later analysis assigned CDR3 sequences and most-parsimonious VDJ recombination scenarios with the TCRdist pipeline. In a later analysis, each TCR beta chain was defined by its CDR3 amino acid sequence together with its V-gene family, and reads lacking a unique V-gene family were excluded. As a way to deal with suspected cross-contamination and a sequencing artifact, a later analysis dropped 450 to 700 nucleotide sequences that were highly shared and had low generation probability. For each public chain, a later analysis derived a clonal expansion index from normalized ranks of inferred template counts within each repertoire. In a later analysis, generation probabilities were computed with a VDJ recombination model fitted to out-of-frame rearrangements, and the resulting probabilities were checked against IGoR. Hypergeometric tests were used in a later analysis to score TCR-TCR, TCR-HLA and TCR-CMV co-occurrence, with a repertoire-size bias correction applied to the TCR pairs. To estimate false discovery rates, a later analysis permuted the HLA or CMV assignments 20 times. In a later analysis, co-occurring TCRs were grouped using DBSCAN, and TCRdist sequence similarity was added for clustering within HLA-allele-positive subsets. Co-occurrence clustering excluded repertoires with fewer than 30,000 or more than 120,000 public chains, plus five with anomalous nucleotide sharing. Drawn from immuneACCESS, this table holds only the in-frame rearrangements with V and J called that TCRdb kept. Clones are partly lost; checked studies trace under half to an unresolved V gene and leave the rest unexplained. V and J calls plus clone size are reproduced from that table; the DNA served to infer D and trimming. The sample table holds 80,000 or so clones, of which around 68% were seen once. The ten biggest clones cover more than 20% of the sample.

The cohort consisted of 600 to 700 healthy bone marrow donors. At the time of sampling, every cohort member was nominally healthy, though immune exposures that went unrecorded were likely present. The donor was CMV seropositive and belonged to the group of 250 to 350 seropositive cohort members. Every donor gave a peripheral blood sample, and the peripheral blood mononuclear cells from that sample were used for TCR beta sequencing. The Qiagen DNeasy Blood Extraction Kit was used to extract genomic DNA from the blood cell samples. Overall results and qualifications from the work: Sequencing depth was assumed to be roughly uniform across donors in the presence/absence analyses, though that assumption may not hold. The study gave a list of about 170 TCR beta chains associated with cytomegalovirus. In a later analysis, TCR association rates were found to vary across HLA loci, with the most associated TCRs seen for DRB1 alleles and the fewest for HLA-C alleles. A group of highly shared sequence variants was considered likely to be a technical artifact of the sequencing pipeline. An earlier analysis of some 560 of the donors showed that most TCR beta V segments appeared in productive rearrangements either about 87% or about 30% of the time, which broadly matched IMGT annotations. In both the original and validation cohorts, the classifier was reported to diagnose cytomegalovirus status with high specificity and sensitivity. In this cohort, only TCR beta chains were sequenced, and detectable features were limited by the absence of alpha or paired-chain data. For the cohort, immune exposure information was limited to CMV serostatus. A few of the identified cytomegalovirus-associated TCR beta chains were confirmed in vitro to be specific for cytomegalovirus antigens. A later analysis found that most CMV-associated TCR beta chains appeared HLA-restricted, with HLA associations seemingly driven largely by CMV exposure. Correlated functional status among segregating V segments might be attributable to linkage disequilibrium, but an unknown experimental factor could not be ruled out. V-gene and J-gene trimming of TCR beta chains was associated with a missense DCLRE1C variant in a later genetic analysis, and the association was replicated in an independent cohort. In a later analysis, HLA-associated TCR beta chains showed more clonal expansion and lower generation probabilities than non-associated chains that were equally common. While some public TCRs were present in many individuals, most TCR sequences turned up only very rarely across donors. Strong co-occurrence of HLA alleles, especially DR and DQ, made assigning TCR associations to individual alleles difficult. Several of the top co-occurrence clusters appeared to be linked to parvovirus B19, influenza, CMV and Epstein-Barr virus, according to a later analysis. In a later genetic analysis, fewer N-insertions in productive TCRs were reported among donors in an Asian-associated ancestry cluster than the 666-donor mean. Some IMGT-functional V segments, including TRBV6-2 and TRBV6-3, could not be distinguished by the 87-base-pair reads and were therefore excluded. According to the authors, the approach could potentially be generalized to other disease states and immunological phenotypes. The earlier analysis of some 560 of the donors excluded some 15 rarely observed V segments, including chromosome 9 orphons, because counts were too low. A further reported finding was that TCR beta sequences accurately predicted the HLA-A and HLA-B alleles for most subjects in the first cohort. A later analysis associated 17,000 or so TCR beta sequences with specific HLA alleles at a false discovery rate of 0.05. Because some donors lacked HLA typing at each locus, the association tests relied only on the typed subset.

The material sequenced was PBMCs. The source is a young man in good health and CMV-seropositive. The chain joins TRBV7-6 to TRBJ1-5, with TRBD1 perhaps the D gene, on 5 matching bases. For the CDR3, the sequence is CASSLAPGNGQPQHF. The nucleotides are TGTGCCAGCAGCTTAGCCCCAGGGAATGGGCAGCCCCAGCATTTT.